This T cell receptor beta chain was captured in a study of OX40 agonist ivuxolimab in advanced cancers. On the study more broadly: Ivuxolimab, which patients received intravenously every 2 weeks, was dosed at 0.01 to 10 mg/kg.

The data were produced by immunoSEQ multiplex PCR, yet TCRdb's version contains in-frame clones alone and is incomplete. This sample has 65,000 to 95,000 clones, with roughly 83% found just once. The sequenced sample was CD4+ or CD8+ T cells sorted from blood, obtained in a trial of the OX40 agonist ivuxolimab. The clonotype comes from an adult with an advanced solid tumor such as melanoma, head and neck, liver or kidney cancer.

CDR3: CASSLEEGQGDGYTF. In DNA form, the CDR3 reads TGTGCCAGCAGCTTAGAGGAGGGACAGGGAGATGGCTACACCTTC. The chain combines TRBV7-9 with TRBJ1-2, with 9 nucleotides matching TRBD1. CDR3 length equals 15 residues. Germline loops: CDR1 SEHNR, CDR2 FQNEAQ (reference sequence). The V and J ends lost 1 base and 6 bases, in that order; junction bases with no gene match: 6.